A single sample gave rise to the 21 T cell receptor beta chains below, sequenced in a study of T cells after yellow fever vaccination. One entry per CDR3 protein, called by TCRdb with MiXCR from the 5' RACE reads. The data hold a few hundred thousand distinct CDR3 sequences, with around 6.7% observed a single time. The sample was CD4+ T cells sorted from PBMCs, taken on the day of the yellow fever booster vaccination. Source of these receptors: a young man who received the YFV17D yellow fever vaccine.

This clonotype showed up many times. One junction end disagrees with the germline gene, perhaps due to a read error. The V call is TRBV3-1, the J call TRBJ2-1, with D hard to call. CDR1 is LGHDT and CDR2 is YNNKEL in the germline V gene (reference sequence). The CDR3 length is 15 residues. CDR3 in amino acids: CASSQDHGSFNEQFF. CDR3 coding DNA: TGTGCCAGCAGCCAAGATCACGGATCCTTCAATGAGCAGTTCTTC.

This clonotype has at least ten counts. This sequence joins TRBV4-2 and TRBJ2-7, with 7 nucleotides matching TRBD1. The CDR3 loop spans 15 amino acids. Trimming cost V 1 base and J 2 bases; bases outside gene matches: 5. The germline V gene has CDR1 LGHNA and CDR2 YNFKEQ. CDR3 DNA sequence: TGTGCCAGCAGCCAAGGGCAGGGGGATACCTACGAGCAGTACTTC. The encoded protein is CASSQGQGDTYEQYF.

In its sample, this clonotype was seen a few times. The chain couples TRBV7-2 to TRBJ2-3; D is uncertain. This CDR3 region has 16 residues. Looked up from germline, CDR1 is SGHTA and CDR2 is FQGNSA. V lost 0 bases to trimming and J lost 2 bases, with 12 bases between them. In DNA form, the CDR3 reads TGTGCCAGCAGCTTAGCCCTCCGATTAGACACAGATACGCAGTATTTT. Protein: CASSLALRLDTDTQYF.

V and J are TRBV20-1 and TRBJ1-2, with D perhaps TRBD1 (6 bases). The CDR3 runs 15 residues. The germline V and J ends were trimmed by 4 bases and 2 bases, with 17 bases remaining between them. CDR1 is DFQATT and CDR2 is SNEGSKA in the germline V gene (reference sequence). The CDR3 DNA reads TGCAGTGCTACCCCCTCGGGCAGGGGAAACTATGGCTACACCTTC. It codes for CSATPSGRGNYGYTF.

This clonotype appeared many times. The chain uses TRBV18 and TRBJ2-5; D unclear. Looked up from germline, CDR1 is KGHSH and CDR2 is LQKENI. The V end lost 5 bases, the J end lost 1 base, and 8 bases lay between the germline ends. The CDR3 length is 13 residues. In nucleotides, the CDR3 is TGTGCCAGCTCAGAGCAAATCCAAGAGACCCAGTACTTC. It translates to CASSEQIQETQYF.

This clonotype was seen ten or more times. The chain carries TRBV29-1 and TRBJ1-1, with a weak D call TRBD1 (5 bases). V was trimmed by 7 bases and J by 6 bases, leaving 21 bases between them. This CDR3 spans 14 amino acids. The germline gives CDR1 SQVTM, CDR2 ANQGSEA. DNA of the CDR3: TGCAGCGCAACGATAAGGTCGGGGGTCCCTGAAGCTTTCTTT. It encodes CSATIRSGVPEAFF.

In this sample, this clonotype turned up many times. The CDR3 DNA reads TGCGCCAGCACCCCTTTAAGGAGCTCCTACGAGCAGTACTTC. Translation gives CASTPLRSSYEQYF. The chain couples TRBV5-1 to TRBJ2-7; no reliable D call. The CDR3 totals 14 residues. Germline values: CDR1 SGHRS, CDR2 YFSETQ. The ends were cut back, 6 bases at V and 0 bases at J, with 13 bases in the middle.

The chain links TRBV7-9 to TRBJ1-5; tentative D call: TRBD1 (5 bases). Trimming stripped 4 bases from V and 4 bases from J, with 5 bases between. Germline loops: CDR1 SEHNR, CDR2 FQNEAQ (reference sequence). This CDR3 is 12 amino acids long. The CDR3 loop is CASSWGNQPQHF. The CDR3 bases are TGTGCCAGCAGCTGGGGGAATCAGCCCCAGCATTTT.

This clonotype has a count of ten or more. This chain joins TRBV7-2 and TRBJ2-5; 7 positions agree with TRBD1. CDR3 length: 16 amino acids. Germline values: CDR1 SGHTA, CDR2 FQGNSA. V was pared by 4 bases and J by 4 bases, with 12 bases of the junction left unmatched. CDR3 in DNA: TGTGCCAGCAGCTCACCTCACAGGGGCCGGGGAGAGACCCAGTACTTC. Translating gives CASSSPHRGRGETQYF.

This clonotype was seen more than once but under ten times. The chain is built from TRBV30 and TRBJ1-2; D may be TRBD1 (6 bases). V shed 5 bases and J shed 5 bases, with 18 bases lying between them. Looked up from germline, CDR1 is GTSNPN and CDR2 is SVGIG (reference sequence). This CDR3 region has 14 residues. The CDR3 sequence: CAWRDTGGGYGYTF. CDR3 in DNA: TGTGCCTGGCGGGACACCGGAGGTGGTTATGGCTACACCTTC.

In its sample, this clonotype was seen a few times. The gene calls are TRBV14 and TRBJ2-2; D remains ambiguous. This CDR3 spans 15 amino acids. Germline V lookup: CDR1 SGHDN, CDR2 FVKESK. V dropped 4 bases and J dropped 3 bases, with 12 bases sitting between them. CDR3 sequence reads: CASSPPAQDTGELFF. CDR3 DNA sequence: TGTGCCAGCAGCCCTCCAGCCCAAGACACCGGGGAGCTGTTTTTT.

The chain employs TRBV9 and TRBJ2-1; 10 nucleotides match TRBD2. This CDR3 is built from 15 residues. V was pared by 4 bases and J by 5 bases, with 6 bases of the junction left unmatched. The germline V gene has CDR1 SGDLS and CDR2 YYNGEE. As DNA, the CDR3 is TGTGCCAGCAGCCCGGGGGGACTAGCGAACAATGAGCAGTTCTTC. Translated: CASSPGGLANNEQFF.

This clonotype was counted at least ten times. This chain connects TRBV20-1 to TRBJ2-5, with 8 nucleotides matching TRBD1. Germline V CDR1 and CDR2: DFQATT, SNEGSKA (reference sequence). This CDR3 is built from 12 residues. The CDR3 region has the DNA TGCAGCGATGGGAGACAGGGGGAGACCCAGTACTTC. Translated, it gives CSDGRQGETQYF.

The chain has TRBV12-3 or TRBV12-4 and TRBJ1-5, with unresolved D. This CDR3 comprises 17 residues. V was clipped by 3 bases and J by 2 bases, with 17 bases between them. The CDR3 sequence is CASSFVNQPVGNQPQHF. As DNA, the CDR3 is TGTGCCAGCAGTTTTGTTAACCAGCCAGTAGGCAATCAGCCCCAGCATTTT.

The CDR3 region has the DNA TGCGCCAGCAGGGAGGTAAACGCGAACACCGGGGAGCTGTTTTTT. Translated, it gives CASREVNANTGELFF. This chain connects TRBV5-1 to TRBJ2-2; TRBD2 is a possible D gene (5 bases). Trimming cost V 5 bases and J 0 bases, with 11 bases left between them. CDR3 size: 15 residues. Germline V gene sequence: CDR1 SGHRS, CDR2 YFSETQ.

This clonotype came up many times. J is TRBJ2-4 and V is TRBV29-1; D may match TRBD1 or TRBD2 (6 bases each). The CDR3 runs 14 residues. The V gene lost 6 bases and the J gene lost 1 base, with 13 bases spanning the gap. From germline, CDR1 is SQVTM and CDR2 ANQGSEA. The CDR3 loop is CSVAEGGAKNIQYF. For the CDR3, the DNA is TGCAGCGTAGCGGAAGGGGGGGCCAAAAACATTCAGTACTTC.

This chain connects TRBV19 to TRBJ2-5; tentative D call: TRBD2 (6 bases). CDR3 size: 13 residues. V was shortened by 8 bases and J by 2 bases, with 12 bases between the two germline ends. The germline gives CDR1 LNHDA, CDR2 SQIVND (reference sequence). In nucleotides, the CDR3 is TGTGCCAGTGGGACTGGAAGGCAAGAGACCCAGTACTTC. It translates to CASGTGRQETQYF.

This clonotype was observed many times. The J gene is TRBJ2-3, the V gene TRBV10-3, with 13 bases identical to TRBD2. The CDR3 is 16 residues long. J lost 5 bases, V lost 3 bases, and 5 bases had no gene match. Germline V gene data show CDR1 as ENHRY and CDR2 as SYGVKD. The CDR3 DNA reads as TGTGCCATCAGTGATTTGGGGACTAGCGGGAAAGATACGCAGTATTTT. Protein: CAISDLGTSGKDTQYF.

This sequence joins TRBV4-3 and TRBJ1-4; no clear D. CDR1 LGHNA and CDR2 YSLEER come from the germline V gene. Trimming shortened V by 0 bases and J by 8 bases, and 13 bases separated the two germline ends. The CDR3 spans 15 residues. CDR3 DNA sequence: TGCGCCAGCAGCCAAGATCCAAGCCAAAGGGAAAAACTGTTTTTT. Encoded protein: CASSQDPSQREKLFF.

J is TRBJ2-1 and V is TRBV15, with D perhaps given as TRBD1 or TRBD2 (5 bases each). The CDR3 length is 16 residues. Trimming left V 1 base short and J 6 bases short, with 16 bases between. Germline V gives CDR1 LNHNV, CDR2 YYDKDF (reference sequence). The CDR3 sequence: CATSRGKGERGNEQFF. CDR3 nucleotide sequence: TGTGCCACCAGCAGAGGGAAAGGCGAGAGGGGCAATGAGCAGTTCTTC.

The chain is built from TRBV3-1 and TRBJ2-5, with 10 bases matching TRBD1. Per germline, CDR1 LGHDT and CDR2 YNNKEL (reference sequence). After removal of 3 bases from V and 9 bases from J, the junction contained 7 bases not matched to a gene. This CDR3 has 14 residues. The CDR3 reads CASSQPGQGRSQYF. CDR3 sequence (DNA): TGTGCCAGCAGCCAGCCGGGACAGGGGAGGTCCCAGTACTTC.